This TCR beta chain was sequenced during a study of cytomegalovirus exposure and HLA in healthy donors. General study points: Relative to equally common others, HLA-associated TCR beta chains showed greater clonal expansion in a later analysis. Donor immune exposure was known only as CMV serostatus. The study listed 164 cytomegalovirus-associated TCR beta chains.

The V segment lost 2 bases and the J segment 9 bases; nucleotides outside the gene matches: 7. Germline assignment: CDR1 LGHNA and CDR2 YSLEER. The length of the CDR3 is 16 residues. Primers included in the PCR were 60 Vbeta and 13 Jbeta primers. The assay was immunoSEQ multiplex PCR, and TCRdb's table has in-frame clones only and misses some. This table has 210,000 or so clones, more than 60% appearing once. As to this clone: Its antigen is unidentified.

Sequenced sample: PBMCs. J is TRBJ2-1 and V is TRBV4-3; TRBD2 matches at 13 bases. The receptor was isolated from a woman aged 55 to 70 in good health and CMV-seropositive. CDR3 DNA sequence: TGCGCCAGCAGCCAACTACTAGCGGGGGGGCCGGTTGAGCAGTTCTTC. This encodes CASSQLLAGGPVEQFF.